Each of the 28 T cell receptor beta chains below was sequenced from the same sample in a study of cytomegalovirus exposure and HLA in healthy donors. Both 60 Vbeta primers and 13 Jbeta primers went into the PCR. Assay used: immunoSEQ multiplex PCR; TCRdb lists only in-frame clones, some missing. The repertoire holds 100,000 to 150,000 clones, with around 85% as singletons. Sample: PBMCs. Receptor source: a man aged 18 to 29 in good health and CMV-seropositive.

CDR3 sequence: CASSPGLAGYNEQFF. CDR3 DNA sequence: TGCGCCAGCAGCCCTGGACTAGCGGGGTACAATGAGCAGTTCTTC. The chain employs TRBV4-3 and TRBJ2-1; TRBD2 matches 12 bases. This CDR3 is built from 15 residues. The V gene end was trimmed by 4 bases and the J gene end by 4 bases; junction bases not matched to a gene: 2. Germline CDR1 is LGHNA and CDR2 is YSLEER.

The V call is TRBV12-5, the J call TRBJ1-6, with D perhaps matching TRBD1 (5 bases). Germline CDR1 reads LGHNT; CDR2 reads FRNRAP. The CDR3 extends over 18 amino acids. Between the trimmed V and J ends, which lost 0 bases and 2 bases, there was a span of 14 bases. This CDR3 is CASGLVSRATTYNSPLHF. Written as DNA, the CDR3 is TGTGCTAGTGGTTTGGTTAGCAGGGCCACCACCTATAATTCACCCCTCCACTTT. Combining the CDR3 with reference TRBV12-5 and TRBJ1-6 gives the whole variable domain DARVTQTPRHKVTEMGQEVTMRCQPILGHNTVFWYRQTMMQGLELLAYFRNRAPLDDSGMPKDRFSAEMPDATLATLKIQPSEPRDSAVYFCASGLVSRATTYNSPLHFGNGTRLTVT.

Comments on this clone: The junction does not match germline at one end; this may be a read error. This chain connects TRBV19 to TRBJ1-5; D uncertain. The germline gives CDR1 LNHDA, CDR2 SQIVND (reference sequence). The CDR3 totals 15 residues. The CDR3 nucleotides are TGTGCCAGTAGTATTTCGGCGGAGAGCAATCAGCCCCGGCATTTT. This codes for CASSISAESNQPRHF. The variable domain in full, completed from reference TRBV19 and TRBJ1-5, reads DGGITQSPKYLFRKEGQNVTLSCEQNLNHDAMYWYRQDPGQGLRLIYYSQIVNDFQKGDIAEGYSVSREKKESFPLTVTSAQKNPTAFYLCASSISAESNQPRHFGDGTRLSIL.

The chain uses TRBV19 and TRBJ1-1, with unresolved D. With 1 base removed from V and 0 bases from J, the gap between germline ends came to 9 bases. The germline V gene has CDR1 LNHDA and CDR2 SQIVND (reference sequence). The CDR3 is made up of 15 amino acids. In nucleotides, the CDR3 is TGTGCCAGTAGTATAGGCAGTTCCATGAACACTGAAGCTTTCTTT. It is translated as CASSIGSSMNTEAFF.

This chain joins TRBV6-6 and TRBJ1-2, with D perhaps TRBD1 (5 bases). V shed 5 bases and J shed 5 bases, with 18 bases lying between them. This CDR3 has 15 residues. Per the germline V gene, CDR1 is MNHNY and CDR2 is SVGAGI (reference sequence). CDR3 region: CASSTTGGESYGYTF. CDR3 in DNA: TGTGCCAGCAGTACGACGGGGGGGGAGAGTTATGGCTACACCTTC.

V is TRBV30 and J is TRBJ1-1, with a weak D call TRBD1 (5 bases). The CDR3 runs 16 residues. Trimming left V 0 bases short and J 1 base short, with 15 bases between. Germline lookup yields CDR1 GTSNPN and CDR2 SVGIG (reference sequence). CDR3 loop: CAWSVDPRASNTEAFF. CDR3 DNA sequence: TGTGCCTGGAGTGTAGACCCCAGGGCCTCGAACACTGAAGCTTTCTTT.

The CDR3 DNA is TGTGCCAGCAGCGTAGAGAGCCTCTCTGGAAACACCATATATTTT. This translates into CASSVESLSGNTIYF. The rearrangement uses TRBV9 and TRBJ1-3; unclear D gene. This CDR3 is 15 amino acids long. Between the trimmed V and J ends, which lost 0 bases and 0 bases, there was a span of 7 bases. Germline assignment: CDR1 SGDLS and CDR2 YYNGEE.

This chain uses TRBV27 with TRBJ1-1; tentatively, D is TRBD1 (5 bases). The CDR3 contains 14 residues. CDR1 and CDR2 (germline): MNHEY, SMNVEV (reference sequence). V dropped 2 bases and J dropped 4 bases, with 11 bases sitting between them. CDR3 sequence (DNA): TGTGCCAGCAGTTTACGCAGGGTGGGCACTGAAGCTTTCTTT. As protein: CASSLRRVGTEAFF.

The rearrangement links TRBV7-9 to TRBJ1-6; D unclear. The V and J ends lost 2 bases and 5 bases respectively, with 10 bases between them. Germline CDR1 SEHNR, CDR2 FQNEAQ (reference sequence). The CDR3 consists of 15 residues. The CDR3 DNA reads as TGTGCCAGCAGCTTAATAAGAGGTCATAATTCACCCCTCCACTTT. It specifies CASSLIRGHNSPLHF.

The rearrangement links TRBV28 to TRBJ1-5; 7 bases align to TRBD1. With V trimmed by 6 bases and J by 2 bases, 4 bases remained unmatched. The CDR3 extends over 14 amino acids. CDR1 and CDR2 (germline): MDHEN, SYDVKM. CDR3 residues: CASRKQGRNQPQHF. In DNA form, the CDR3 reads TGTGCCAGCAGGAAACAGGGGCGCAATCAGCCCCAGCATTTT.

This chain uses TRBV5-5 with TRBJ1-1, with D hard to call. V was shortened by 0 bases and J by 10 bases, with 7 bases between the two germline ends. The CDR3 loop spans 11 amino acids. The germline gives CDR1 SGHKS, CDR2 YYEKEE (reference sequence). CDR3 in amino acids: CASSLAGVAFF. The CDR3 DNA follows: TGTGCCAGCAGCTTGGCCGGGGTAGCTTTCTTT.

Only one count was recorded for this clone. The chain employs TRBV4-1 and TRBJ2-4, with TRBD1 identical over 9 bases. The junction had 9 bases not matched to a gene; V was cut back by 3 bases and J by 9 bases. Germline V gene data show CDR1 as MGHRA and CDR2 as YSYEKL. The CDR3 runs to 15 residues. The CDR3 sequence is CASSHIRDRETIQYF. For the CDR3, the DNA is TGCGCCAGCAGCCATATACGGGACAGGGAAACCATTCAGTACTTC.

In regard to this clone: The germline gene is not matched at one end of the junction; a read error may be the cause. The chain has TRBV7-7 and TRBJ2-3; no clear D gene. Germline V gives CDR1 SSHAT, CDR2 FNYEAQ (reference sequence). The CDR3 consists of 13 residues. The DNA for the CDR3 is TGTGCTAGCAGCCTATCCCCGCAAGATACGCAGTATTTT. Amino acids: CASSLSPQDTQYF.

The chain links TRBV10-3 to TRBJ1-5, with D unclear. V lost 0 bases and J 7 bases, leaving 13 bases between the germline ends. From germline, CDR1 is ENHRY and CDR2 SYGVKD. The CDR3 covers 15 residues. CDR3 loop: CAISESLGLGQPQHF. The CDR3 DNA sequence: TGTGCCATCAGTGAGTCGCTAGGTCTAGGCCAGCCCCAGCATTTT.

J is TRBJ2-5 and V is TRBV15, with 9 nucleotides matching TRBD2. V was clipped by 6 bases and J by 6 bases; unmatched bases: 5. This CDR3 region has 13 residues. Germline CDR1 LNHNV, CDR2 YYDKDF (reference sequence). The chain's CDR3 is CATSVAGDKTQYF. The CDR3 DNA sequence: TGTGCCACCAGTGTAGCGGGGGACAAGACCCAGTACTTC.

The CDR3 spells CASSPGDKRTQYF. The CDR3 region has the DNA TGTGCCAGCAGCCCCGGGGACAAGAGAACCCAGTACTTC. This chain connects TRBV7-2 to TRBJ2-5; D possibly corresponds to TRBD1 (6 bases). This CDR3 spans 13 amino acids. Germline values: CDR1 SGHTA, CDR2 FQGNSA. The germline V and J ends were trimmed by 5 bases and 8 bases, with 15 bases remaining between them.

The genes are TRBV4-3 and TRBJ1-4, with 7 bases identical to TRBD1. CDR1 and CDR2 from the germline V gene are LGHNA and YSLEER. CDR3 length: 14 residues. After removal of 3 bases from V and 10 bases from J, the junction contained 8 bases not matched to a gene. CDR3 bases: TGCGCCAGCAGCCAGGAGGGGGCAATCGGAAAACTGTTTTTT. Amino acids: CASSQEGAIGKLFF.

The gene calls are TRBV29-1 and TRBJ2-3; D gene uncertain. The CDR3 is 12 residues long. CDR1 and CDR2 from the germline V gene are SQVTM and ANQGSEA. The V and J ends lost 4 bases and 4 bases respectively, with 9 bases between them. The CDR3 region has the DNA TGCAGCGTTGTGACTTTAGCAGATACGCAGTATTTT. As protein: CSVVTLADTQYF.

About this clone: One end of the junction fails to match germline, which may point to a read error. This chain uses TRBV6-1 with TRBJ2-7, with 13 bases aligning to TRBD2. Looked up from germline, CDR1 is MNHNS and CDR2 is SASEGT. The CDR3 has 14 residues. The CDR3 is CASRESSGLAGTFF. CDR3 DNA: TGTGCCAGCAGGGAATCCTCGGGACTAGCGGGGACTTTCTTC.

This sequence joins TRBV30 and TRBJ1-1, with 8 bases matching TRBD1. Germline V gives CDR1 GTSNPN, CDR2 SVGIG (reference sequence). The CDR3 runs 16 residues. V shed 0 bases and J 2 bases; nucleotides not matched to a gene: 8. Here the CDR3 reads CAWSVPTTGDNTEAFF. CDR3 DNA sequence: TGTGCCTGGAGTGTACCAACGACAGGGGATAACACTGAAGCTTTCTTT.

DNA for the CDR3: TGTGCCAGCACCCCCCACCGGTCCGGTTACAATGAGCAGTTCTTC. Protein product: CASTPHRSGYNEQFF. This sequence joins TRBV11-2 and TRBJ2-1; unclear D gene. Trimming shortened V by 7 bases and J by 4 bases, and 17 bases separated the two germline ends. Looked up from germline, CDR1 is SGHAT and CDR2 is FQNNGV. CDR3 length: 15 amino acids. Combining the CDR3 with reference TRBV11-2 and TRBJ2-1 gives the whole variable domain EAGVAQSPRYKIIEKRQSVAFWCNPISGHATLYWYQQILGQGPKLLIQFQNNGVVDDSQLPKDRFSAERLKGVDSTLKIQPAKLEDSAVYLCASTPHRSGYNEQFFGPGTRLTVL.

V is TRBV14 and J is TRBJ2-2, with TRBD1 matching 9 bases. V lost 4 bases, J lost 5 bases, and 14 bases stayed unmatched. CDR1 and CDR2 (germline): SGHDN, FVKESK. The CDR3 loop spans 18 amino acids. The CDR3 DNA reads TGTGCCAGCAGCCCTCTTGACAGGGGGGTCCTGAGGACCGGGGAGCTGTTTTTT. Translating it yields CASSPLDRGVLRTGELFF.

This chain joins TRBV5-1 and TRBJ1-1; D gene unclear. This CDR3 has 15 residues. From germline, CDR1 is SGHRS and CDR2 YFSETQ. V lost 5 bases, J lost 5 bases, and 19 bases lay in between. CDR3 loop: CASSPGDDRFTEAFF. In DNA form, the CDR3 reads TGCGCCAGCAGTCCCGGGGATGACCGGTTTACTGAAGCTTTCTTT.

This chain joins TRBV27 and TRBJ1-2; no definite D call. The CDR3 contains 13 residues. From germline, CDR1 is MNHEY and CDR2 SMNVEV (reference sequence). V was shortened by 5 bases and J by 8 bases, with 15 bases between the two germline ends. CDR3 in amino acids: CASSLSGIGGYTF. The CDR3 DNA is TGTGCCAGCAGTCTGAGCGGGATTGGGGGCTACACCTTC.

The CDR3 DNA reads as TGTGCCAGCAGCTTGGGGCCAGGGGCATCGCCCCAGCATTTT. It is translated as CASSLGPGASPQHF. The rearrangement links TRBV5-5 to TRBJ1-5; D perhaps matches TRBD1 (6 bases). This CDR3 has 14 amino acids. The V end was cut by 0 bases, the J end by 9 bases, with 13 bases between. Germline loops: CDR1 SGHKS, CDR2 YYEKEE (reference sequence).

The V and J genes are TRBV19 and TRBJ1-3, with D hard to call. Germline CDR1 and CDR2: LNHDA and SQIVND (reference sequence). Trimming cost V 3 bases and J 3 bases, with 12 bases left between them. This CDR3 contains 15 residues. The CDR3 is CASSISRMGGNTIYF. The DNA of the CDR3 is TGTGCCAGTAGTATTTCGCGGATGGGTGGAAACACCATATATTTT.

This clone was counted a few times. This chain links TRBV11-2 with TRBJ1-3, with 7 nucleotides matching TRBD1. The CDR3 extends over 16 amino acids. Trimming cost V 5 bases and J 2 bases; bases outside gene matches: 9. Germline loops: CDR1 SGHAT, CDR2 FQNNGV. Here the CDR3 DNA reads TGTGCCAGCAGCCGAATAACAGGGGATCCTGGAAACACCATATATTTT. Its translation is CASSRITGDPGNTIYF.

This chain uses TRBV18 with TRBJ2-5; TRBD1 might be the D (5 bases). The V end lost 3 bases, the J end lost 4 bases, and 18 bases lay between the germline ends. This CDR3 has 16 amino acids. Germline V gene sequence: CDR1 KGHSH, CDR2 LQKENI. Written as DNA, the CDR3 is TGTGCCAGCTCACCTAACCAGGCAGGGCGTGCAGAGACCCAGTACTTC. Amino acid sequence: CASSPNQAGRAETQYF.